What follows are 29 T cell receptor beta chains derived from one specimen sequenced in a study of T cell clonality in common variable immunodeficiency. The antigens for these receptors are not known. Sequencing was performed with immunoSEQ multiplex PCR; in TCRdb, only in-frame clones are kept and a portion is missing. Observed are roughly 42,000 clones, no singletons, with the top ten taking roughly 6%. General study points: Common variable immunodeficiency TCR beta sequences reportedly had fewer deletions and N-nucleotide insertions.

Material for sequencing was peripheral blood mononuclear cells. The receptors derive from a human donor with common variable immunodeficiency.

This clone came up a few times. The read is 3 residues too short to cover the CDR3 end, so that end is filled in from the germline J gene. This rearrangement joins TRBV19 to TRBJ2-5; TRBD2 matches 14 bases. V was pared by 1 base and J by 1 base, with 5 bases of the junction left unmatched. The germline gives CDR1 LNHDA, CDR2 SQIVND (reference sequence). CDR3 length: 18 amino acids. The CDR3 here is CASSIVGLAGDLQETQYF. The covered CDR3 bases are TGTGCCAGTAGTATAGTGGGACTAGCGGGGGATCTCCAAGAGACC.

The CDR3 is CAWSAGVYEQYF. The CDR3 DNA, read in part, is TGTGCCTGGAGCGCGGGGGTCTACGAG. The chain carries TRBV30 and TRBJ2-7, with 7 bases aligning to TRBD2. The read ends 3 residues early relative to the CDR3; the germline J gene fills the gap. CDR3 length equals 12 residues. Germline V lookup: CDR1 GTSNPN, CDR2 SVGIG (reference sequence). With 3 bases clipped from V and 3 bases from J, the junction kept 2 bases outside the gene matches.

There are many counts of this clone. The missing CDR3 end, 3 residues past where the read stops, is filled in from the germline J gene. This chain uses TRBV20-1 with TRBJ1-6; 9 bases are a match to TRBD1. CDR1 and CDR2 from the germline V gene are DFQATT and SNEGSKA (reference sequence). CDR3 length: 14 amino acids. Trimming cost V 2 bases and J 10 bases; bases outside gene matches: 6. The CDR3 spells CSARRDRVKSPLHF. Partial CDR3 DNA: TGCAGTGCTAGAAGGGACAGGGTAAAGTCACCC.

This clone was seen ten or more times. The read stops 3 residues short of the end of the CDR3; the missing end is completed from the germline J gene. The gene calls are TRBV30 and TRBJ1-5; D might be TRBD1 (5 bases). The germline V gene encodes CDR1 GTSNPN and CDR2 SVGIG (reference sequence). The CDR3 runs to 15 residues. V shed 0 bases and J shed 6 bases, with 15 bases lying between them. CDR3 DNA (partial): TGTGCCTGGAGTGTACTCGGGCAGGGCGGTCAGCCC. This sequence encodes CAWSVLGQGGQP. The full CDR3 is CAWSVLGQGGQPQHF. The entire variable domain, with the rest obtained from reference TRBV30 and TRBJ1-5, is as follows: SQTIHQWPATLVQPVGSPLSLECTVEGTSNPNLYWYRQAAGRGLQLLFYSVGIGQISSEVPQNLSASRPQDRQFILSSKKLLLSDSGFYLCAWSVLGQGGQPQHFGDGTRLSIL.

A few counts support this clone. The observed sequence ends 3 residues before the CDR3 terminus, with the missing tail filled in from the germline J gene. The V gene is TRBV7-6, the J gene TRBJ2-3; 11 nucleotides agree with TRBD1. Germline CDR1 reads SGHVS; CDR2 reads FNYEAQ. The CDR3 loop spans 18 amino acids. V shed 3 bases and J 2 bases; nucleotides not matched to a gene: 10. CDR3 region: CASSLELGTGGNTDTQYF. CDR3 DNA (partial): TGTGCCAGCAGCTTGGAATTAGGGACAGGGGGTAACACAGATACG.

This clone was recorded many times. The read is 3 residues too short to cover the CDR3 end, so that end is filled in from the germline J gene. The chain is built from TRBV20-1 and TRBJ2-1, with 13 nucleotides matching TRBD2. With V trimmed by 5 bases and J by 7 bases, 11 bases remained unmatched. Germline values: CDR1 DFQATT, CDR2 SNEGSKA (reference sequence). The CDR3 consists of 16 residues. CDR3 DNA (partial): TGCAGTGCTGCCGGAGGACTAGCGGGGGAACTAAATGAG. As protein: CSAAGGLAGELNE. The full CDR3 protein reads CSAAGGLAGELNEQFF.

Partial CDR3 DNA: TGTGCCAGCTCGCCTCAAAATAGCTACGAG. The encoded protein is CASSPQNSYE. The entire CDR3 sequence reads CASSPQNSYEQYF. The J gene is TRBJ2-7, the V gene TRBV18; no clear D. The read gets to within 3 residues of the CDR3 end, and the germline J gene fills in the rest. The V gene lost 6 bases and the J gene lost 3 bases, with 12 bases spanning the gap. Per the germline V gene, CDR1 is KGHSH and CDR2 is LQKENI. The CDR3 length is 13 residues.

This clone has a handful of counts. The DNA ends 3 residues before the CDR3 does, and the rest of the CDR3 is filled in from the germline J gene. The V and J genes are TRBV6-8 and TRBJ2-2, with D hard to call. The V gene lost 4 bases and the J gene lost 2 bases, with 17 bases spanning the gap. The CDR3 contains 17 residues. Germline V gene lookup returns CDR1 MNHGY and CDR2 SAAAGT. Partial CDR3 DNA: TGTGCCAGCAGTTCTAACATGCGACTGATTAACACCGGGGAG. Protein product: CASSSNMRLINTGE. The full CDR3 protein reads CASSSNMRLINTGELFF.

This clone occurred a few times. The CDR3 bases that were read are TGTGCCAGTAGTCTCCAGGTTGGGACC. It translates to CASSLQVGT. The full CDR3 protein reads CASSLQVGTQYF. The chain has TRBV19 and TRBJ2-5; D not certain. The read ends 3 residues early relative to the CDR3; the germline J gene fills the gap. The V end lost 5 bases, the J end lost 7 bases, and 11 bases lay between the germline ends. The CDR3 length is 12 residues. The germline V gene encodes CDR1 LNHDA and CDR2 SQIVND (reference sequence). The variable domain in full, with the rest retrieved from reference TRBV19 and TRBJ2-5, is DGGITQSPKYLFRKEGQNVTLSCEQNLNHDAMYWYRQDPGQGLRLIYYSQIVNDFQKGDIAEGYSVSREKKESFPLTVTSAQKNPTAFYLCASSLQVGTQYFGPGTRLLVL.

This clone was counted a few times. The read finishes 3 residues shy of the CDR3 end, and the germline J gene is used to complete it. The genes are TRBV19 and TRBJ2-7; D is possibly TRBD1 (6 bases). Trimming shortened V by 3 bases and J by 5 bases, and 17 bases separated the two germline ends. The germline CDR1 and CDR2 sequences are LNHDA and SQIVND (reference sequence). This CDR3 region has 15 residues. CDR3 DNA, as far as it was read: TGTGCCAGTAGTATGGGGGCTGGAGATTACGACGAG. Protein product: CASSMGAGDYDE. From start to end, the CDR3 is CASSMGAGDYDEQYF.

This clone was observed at least ten times. The read is 3 residues too short to cover the CDR3 end, so that end is filled in from the germline J gene. The chain uses TRBV12-3 or TRBV12-4 and TRBJ2-4; weak D call: TRBD1 (6 bases). The CDR3 is 13 residues long. V lost 3 bases and J 9 bases, leaving 12 bases between the germline ends. The sequenced part of the CDR3 DNA is TGTGCCAGCAGTTTTAGTCAGGGGAGCATT. Its translation is CASSFSQGSI. The complete CDR3 reads CASSFSQGSIQYF.

In its sample, this clone was seen many times. The read halts 3 residues ahead of the CDR3 end, with the missing end drawn from the germline J gene. This chain links TRBV30 with TRBJ2-2, with D possibly being TRBD1 (6 bases). V lost 0 bases and J 7 bases, leaving 15 bases between the germline ends. The germline CDR1 and CDR2 sequences are GTSNPN and SVGIG (reference sequence). The CDR3 spans 15 residues. CDR3 region: CAWSVNSRGNGELFF. The DNA read from the CDR3 is TGTGCCTGGAGTGTAAATTCCAGGGGTAACGGGGAG.

Notes on this clone: The read ends 3 residues early relative to the CDR3; the germline J gene fills the gap. This chain joins TRBV18 and TRBJ2-1; 9 bases agree with TRBD1. Germline V CDR1 and CDR2: KGHSH, LQKENI. Germline trimming cut 3 bases from V and 9 bases from J; bases unmatched to any gene: 6. The CDR3 is made up of 14 amino acids. The CDR3 bases that were read are TGTGCCAGCTCACCGGGACAGGGTTACGGTGAG. This encodes CASSPGQGYGE. The full CDR3 protein is CASSPGQGYGEQFF.

In the case of this clone: The read ends 3 residues shy of where the CDR3 ends; the end is completed using the germline J gene. The chain has TRBV19 and TRBJ1-6; D is possibly TRBD1 (6 bases). The CDR3 totals 14 residues. CDR1 and CDR2 from the germline V gene are LNHDA and SQIVND (reference sequence). V gave up 3 bases and J gave up 8 bases, with 11 bases separating them. The sequenced part of the CDR3 DNA is TGTGCCAGTAGTATTCGGGACAAAGATTCACCC. It encodes CASSIRDKDSP. The CDR3, in full, reads CASSIRDKDSPLHF.

This clone appeared a few times. The sequence runs out 3 residues before the end of the CDR3; the remainder is reconstructed from the germline J gene. This chain joins TRBV5-1 and TRBJ1-1, with a tentative D call TRBD1 (6 bases). The CDR3 sequence is 13 residues long. The germline CDR1 and CDR2 sequences are SGHRS and YFSETQ. Trimming shortened V by 4 bases and J by 3 bases, and 10 bases separated the two germline ends. Partial CDR3 DNA: TGCGCCAGCAGCAGTTCAGGGGACACTGAA. The encoded protein is CASSSSGDTE. In full, the CDR3 is CASSSSGDTEAFF. The full variable domain, its missing parts supplied by reference TRBV5-1 and TRBJ1-1, is KAGVTQTPRYLIKTRGQQVTLSCSPISGHRSVSWYQQTPGQGLQFLFEYFSETQRNKGNFPGRFSGRQFSNSRSEMNVSTLELGDSALYLCASSSSGDTEAFFGQGTRLTVV.

The sample holds a few counts of this clone. The read is 3 residues too short to cover the CDR3 end, so that end is filled in from the germline J gene. The chain carries TRBV19 and TRBJ1-2; 8 bases are a match to TRBD1. The CDR3 has 15 residues. Germline V gene sequence: CDR1 LNHDA, CDR2 SQIVND (reference sequence). V shed 6 bases, J shed 3 bases, and the junction held 9 bases outside the gene matches. The CDR3 DNA, read in part, is TGTGCCAGTAGGGACAGGGCGCCGGGCGACTATGGC. As protein: CASRDRAPGDYG. In full, the CDR3 is CASRDRAPGDYGYTF.

This clone came up many times. The part of the CDR3 DNA that was read is TGTGCCAGCAGTGCCACCGGGACTAGCGGGATAGATTACGAG. This codes for CASSATGTSGIDYE. The CDR3 in its entirety is CASSATGTSGIDYEQYF. This chain uses TRBV2 with TRBJ2-7; 13 nucleotides match TRBD2. The read is 3 residues too short to cover the CDR3 end, so that end is filled in from the germline J gene. The V gene's germline CDR1 is SNHLY and CDR2 FYNNEI. V trimming: 4 bases; J trimming: 4 bases; junction bases outside the gene matches: 10. There are 17 residues in the CDR3.

This clone has just a few counts. The read ends 3 residues before the CDR3 terminus; that terminus is restored from the germline J gene. The chain has TRBV19 and TRBJ1-1; TRBD1 is a possible D gene (6 bases). V was cut by 8 bases and J by 4 bases, with 11 bases left in between. The CDR3 has 12 residues. Germline V gives CDR1 LNHDA, CDR2 SQIVND (reference sequence). The CDR3 sequence is CASGPRGTEAFF. The CDR3 bases that were read are TGTGCCAGTGGTCCCAGGGGCACTGAA. The whole variable domain, remainder taken from reference TRBV19 and TRBJ1-1, is DGGITQSPKYLFRKEGQNVTLSCEQNLNHDAMYWYRQDPGQGLRLIYYSQIVNDFQKGDIAEGYSVSREKKESFPLTVTSAQKNPTAFYLCASGPRGTEAFFGQGTRLTVV.

This clone was counted ten times or more. The DNA ends 3 residues before the CDR3 does, and the rest of the CDR3 is filled in from the germline J gene. The rearrangement uses TRBV5-4 and TRBJ2-5, with D tentatively TRBD1 (5 bases). CDR3 length equals 14 residues. In germline, CDR1 is SGHNT, CDR2 YYREEE (reference sequence). Trimming shortened V by 5 bases and J by 0 bases, and 11 bases separated the two germline ends. The covered CDR3 bases are TGTGCCAGCAGGAAACCAGGGTACCAAGAGACC. It encodes CASRKPGYQET. The entire CDR3 is CASRKPGYQETQYF. Full variable domain (missing parts from reference TRBV5-4 and TRBJ2-5): ETGVTQSPTHLIKTRGQQVTLRCSSQSGHNTVSWYQQALGQGPQFIFQYYREEENGRGNFPPRFSGLQFPNYSSELNVNALELDDSALYLCASRKPGYQETQYFGPGTRLLVL.

This clone was counted ten times or more. The read ends 3 residues early relative to the CDR3; the germline J gene fills the gap. The chain links TRBV20-1 to TRBJ2-5; D is ambiguous. The CDR3 totals 11 residues. Trimming left V 6 bases short and J 1 base short, with 6 bases between. Germline V lookup: CDR1 DFQATT, CDR2 SNEGSKA (reference sequence). The CDR3 sequence: CSALSQETQYF. The CDR3 DNA, read in part, is TGCAGTGCACTAAGCCAAGAGACC.

This clone was picked up a small number of times. The read is 3 residues too short to cover the CDR3 end, so that end is filled in from the germline J gene. V gene TRBV2 combines with J gene TRBJ2-1; 10 bases agree with TRBD2. The CDR3 is made up of 16 amino acids. Germline V lookup: CDR1 SNHLY, CDR2 FYNNEI. V shed 6 bases and J 8 bases; nucleotides not matched to a gene: 13. The DNA read from the CDR3 is TGTGCCAGCAGGCACCCGGGGCTAGCGGGAGCCGATGAG. Its protein is CASRHPGLAGADE. The entire CDR3 sequence reads CASRHPGLAGADEQFF.

In its sample, this clone was seen many times. Read sequence stops 3 residues before the CDR3 end, and the germline J gene provides the missing end. This rearrangement joins TRBV13 to TRBJ1-2; 8 bases are a match to TRBD1. The CDR3 runs 16 residues. V lost 5 bases, J lost 0 bases, and 8 bases stayed unmatched. Looked up from germline, CDR1 is PRHDT and CDR2 is FYEKMQ (reference sequence). The CDR3 here is CASSPGQGRTNYGYTF. The sequenced CDR3 bases are TGTGCCAGCAGCCCCGGACAGGGTCGGACTAACTATGGC.

This clone has a count of ten or more. The read ends 3 residues shy of where the CDR3 ends; the end is completed using the germline J gene. The chain links TRBV20-1 to TRBJ2-1; possible D gene TRBD2, 6 bases. Trimming removed 8 bases from V and 6 bases from J, with 23 bases in between. This CDR3 has 15 residues. CDR1 is DFQATT and CDR2 is SNEGSKA in the germline V gene (reference sequence). CDR3 sequence: CSPLNRDSHLNEQFF. Incomplete CDR3 DNA: TGCAGTCCACTAAACCGGGACTCTCACCTCAATGAG.

This clone showed up just a few times. The read comes to an end 3 residues before the CDR3 does, leaving the germline J gene to fill in the end. This rearrangement joins TRBV13 to TRBJ2-7; 7 bases are shared with TRBD2. Germline CDR1 reads PRHDT; CDR2 reads FYEKMQ (reference sequence). The CDR3 totals 15 residues. Trimming took 0 bases from V and 0 from J; bases not matched to a gene: 2. The CDR3 is CASSLGGGGSYEQYF. The CDR3 bases that were read are TGTGCCAGCAGCTTAGGGGGCGGGGGCTCCTACGAG. The variable domain in full, completed from reference TRBV13 and TRBJ2-7, reads AAGVIQSPRHLIKEKRETATLKCYPIPRHDTVYWYQQGPGQDPQFLISFYEKMQSDKGSIPDRFSAQQFSDYHSELNMSSLELGDSALYFCASSLGGGGSYEQYFGPGTRLTVT.

This clone came up a few times. The DNA ends 3 residues before the CDR3 does, and the rest of the CDR3 is filled in from the germline J gene. The chain couples TRBV19 to TRBJ2-3, with D possibly matching TRBD1 (6 bases). V shed 3 bases and J shed 4 bases, with 14 bases lying between them. The CDR3 consists of 15 residues. Germline lookup yields CDR1 LNHDA and CDR2 SQIVND (reference sequence). The CDR3 DNA, read in part, is TGTGCCAGTAGTATTTCACCGAGGGGGTCAGATACG. Protein product: CASSISPRGSDT. The entire CDR3 is CASSISPRGSDTQYF.

This clone was picked up a small number of times. The CDR3 is cut off 3 residues early in the read; its end comes from the germline J gene. This chain joins TRBV7-6 and TRBJ2-2, with TRBD1 matching 11 bases. The V and J ends lost 4 bases and 4 bases, in that order; junction bases with no gene match: 2. The CDR3 contains 15 residues. Germline CDR1 reads SGHVS; CDR2 reads FNYEAQ. The CDR3 is CASSSGTGGTGELFF. The CDR3 bases that were read are TGTGCCAGCAGCTCAGGGACAGGGGGCACCGGGGAG.

Details on this clone: The observed sequence ends 3 residues before the CDR3 terminus, with the missing tail filled in from the germline J gene. This chain uses TRBV7-9 with TRBJ1-2; 7 bases map to TRBD1. J was trimmed by 4 bases and V by 3 bases; bases with no gene match: 2. The germline CDR1 and CDR2 sequences are SEHNR and FQNEAQ (reference sequence). This CDR3 region has 13 residues. CDR3 sequence: CASSFDRAYGYTF. CDR3 DNA (partial): TGTGCCAGCAGCTTCGACAGGGCCTATGGC.

This clone appeared many times. Read sequence stops 3 residues before the CDR3 end, and the germline J gene provides the missing end. The chain recombines TRBV13 with TRBJ1-2; D gene uncertain. CDR1 is PRHDT, CDR2 FYEKMQ, per germline (reference sequence). The V end was cut by 1 base, the J end by 6 bases, with 12 bases between. This CDR3 has 14 residues. The CDR3 bases that were read are TGTGCCAGCAGCTTAGTAGCCCCCGGTGATGGC. The encoded protein is CASSLVAPGDG. The whole CDR3 reads CASSLVAPGDGYTF.

Many counts were recorded for this clone. The DNA read from the CDR3 is TGTGCCAGCAGCCTGGGACAGTTTAGCAATCAGCCC. As protein: CASSLGQFSNQP. The complete CDR3 sequence is CASSLGQFSNQPQHF. The chain employs TRBV7-8 and TRBJ1-5; 7 nucleotides agree with TRBD1. The read terminates 3 residues ahead of where the CDR3 ends, so the germline J gene completes it. The V gene end was trimmed by 5 bases and the J gene end by 0 bases; junction bases not matched to a gene: 4. The germline V gene has CDR1 SGHVS and CDR2 FQNEAQ. This CDR3 has 15 residues. Full variable domain (remainder filled in from reference TRBV7-8 and TRBJ1-5): GAGVSQSPRYKVAKRGQDVALRCDPISGHVSLFWYQQALGQGPEFLTYFQNEAQLDKSGLPSDRFFAERPEGSVSTLKIQRTQQEDSAVYLCASSLGQFSNQPQHFGDGTRLSIL.